One sample yielded the 17 T cell receptor beta chains listed below, sequenced in a study of blood T cells in healthy people across ages. With a J-beta primer mix and a sample-barcoded 5' primer, a second PCR ran about 7 to 11 cycles. TCRdb re-analysed the 5' RACE reads in MiXCR, keeping a single row per CDR3 protein. The table lists 1,500,000 or so distinct CDR3 sequences, approximately 60% of them singletons. Sequencing was carried out using blood. Source of these receptors: a man aged 18 to 29 in good health.

The chain links TRBV12-3 or TRBV12-4 to TRBJ2-5; 10 nucleotides line up with TRBD1. There are 15 residues in the CDR3. Trimming removed 6 bases from V and 1 base from J; junction bases left unmatched: 5. The CDR3 protein is CASSHRQGAQETQYF. CDR3 in DNA: TGTGCCAGCAGCCACCGACAGGGGGCCCAAGAGACCCAGTACTTC.

The chain uses TRBV7-9 and TRBJ2-7; D is perhaps TRBD1 or TRBD2 (6 bases each). The CDR3 contains 17 residues. Trimming took off 1 base at V and 2 bases at J, with 18 bases between the two ends. Germline V lookup: CDR1 SEHNR, CDR2 FQNEAQ (reference sequence). The CDR3 region is CASSLGGARGDTYEQYF. CDR3 coding DNA: TGTGCCAGCAGCTTAGGGGGGGCCCGAGGGGACACCTACGAGCAGTACTTC.

The rearrangement uses TRBV25-1 and TRBJ2-5; TRBD1 might be the D (5 bases). Near its end, the DNA agrees better with TRBJ2-7, so the J call may be wrong. This CDR3 is built from 13 residues. Germline V CDR1 and CDR2: MGHDK, SYGVNS. CDR3 region: CASSESTVREQYF. CDR3 nucleotides: TGTGCCAGCAGTGAATCGACAGTTCGCGAGCAGTACTTC.

About this clonotype itself: One junction end disagrees with the germline gene, perhaps due to a read error. The V and J genes are TRBV3-1 and TRBJ2-1; perhaps TRBD2 as D (6 bases). CDR1 LGHDT and CDR2 YNNKEL come from the germline V gene (reference sequence). The CDR3 extends over 16 amino acids. The CDR3 DNA sequence: TGTGCCAGCAGCCAACGGCGCGGGACTCTATACAATGAGCGGTTCTTC. Amino acid sequence: CASSQRRGTLYNERFF.

This rearrangement joins TRBV15 to TRBJ2-1; TRBD2 matches at 12 bases. With 3 bases clipped from V and 4 bases from J, the junction kept 1 base outside the gene matches. CDR1 is LNHNV, CDR2 YYDKDF, per germline (reference sequence). The CDR3 totals 15 residues. The CDR3 DNA follows: TGTGCCACCAGCAGCACTAGCGGGGGGTACAATGAGCAGTTCTTC. This encodes CATSSTSGGYNEQFF.

The V gene is TRBV6-2 or TRBV6-3, the J gene TRBJ2-7, with 10 bases aligning to TRBD1. CDR1 is MNHEY and CDR2 is SVGEGT in the germline V gene. V trimming: 4 bases; J trimming: 2 bases; junction bases outside the gene matches: 8. This CDR3 contains 16 residues. CDR3 protein: CASSSAGTGDAYEQYF. CDR3 nucleotides: TGTGCCAGCAGTTCCGCCGGGACAGGGGATGCCTACGAGCAGTACTTC.

The chain combines TRBV14 with TRBJ2-1; unclear D gene. Trimming took off 0 bases at V and 3 bases at J, with 12 bases between the two ends. CDR1 and CDR2 (germline): SGHDN, FVKESK. This CDR3 is built from 16 residues. In nucleotides, the CDR3 is TGTGCCAGCAGCCAAGAGCCTAGTCTCTTCTACAATGAGCAGTTCTTC. Protein sequence: CASSQEPSLFYNEQFF.

This chain connects TRBV29-1 to TRBJ2-1; no firm D call. Trimming shortened V by 2 bases and J by 6 bases, and 11 bases separated the two germline ends. The CDR3 totals 13 residues. The germline V gene encodes CDR1 SQVTM and CDR2 ANQGSEA. The CDR3, as DNA: TGCAGCGTTGAAACCGCATCAGGCAATGAGCAGTTCTTC. Protein product: CSVETASGNEQFF.

The table lists this clonotype with a few counts. The chain combines TRBV4-2 with TRBJ2-5; unclear D gene. V lost 0 bases and J 3 bases, leaving 8 bases between the germline ends. Germline CDR1 and CDR2: LGHNA and YNFKEQ. This CDR3 has 14 amino acids. The CDR3 coding sequence is TGTGCCAGCAGCCAAGAGCCCACAGAAGAGACCCAGTACTTC. This encodes CASSQEPTEETQYF.

This clonotype was detected once. The gene calls are TRBV3-1 and TRBJ2-7; TRBD1 might be the D (5 bases). CDR1 LGHDT and CDR2 YNNKEL come from the germline V gene (reference sequence). The CDR3 contains 15 residues. V was clipped by 2 bases and J by 2 bases, with 13 bases between them. DNA for the CDR3: TGTGCCAGCAGCCAACAAGGGGTTCCCCCCTACGAGCAGTACTTC. It codes for CASSQQGVPPYEQYF.

In its sample, this clonotype was seen once. The chain uses TRBV20-1 and TRBJ2-7, with 8 bases matching TRBD2. J was trimmed by 1 base and V by 3 bases; bases with no gene match: 11. The CDR3 has 16 amino acids. From germline, CDR1 is DFQATT and CDR2 SNEGSKA (reference sequence). The CDR3 here is CSARWAGGPPSYEQYF. The CDR3 DNA reads as TGCAGTGCTAGGTGGGCGGGGGGTCCTCCTTCCTACGAGCAGTACTTC.

The J gene is TRBJ2-5, the V gene TRBV7-9; D gene unclear. The J call may be in error: the DNA end matches TRBJ2-7 better. This CDR3 has 15 amino acids. Germline loops: CDR1 SEHNR, CDR2 FQNEAQ (reference sequence). The CDR3 reads CASSLVPSAFYEQYF. DNA of the CDR3: TGTGCCAGCAGCTTAGTCCCCTCCGCTTTCTACGAGCAGTACTTC.

V is TRBV6-1 and J is TRBJ1-2, with 7 positions matching TRBD1. This CDR3 is built from 18 residues. Trimming at V came to 5 bases and at J to 4 bases, leaving 19 bases not matched to a gene. The germline gives CDR1 MNHNS, CDR2 SASEGT. The DNA for the CDR3 is TGTGCCAGCAGTCCACAGGGGACGTCGGACTTATTTAGCTATGGCTACACCTTC. Its translation: CASSPQGTSDLFSYGYTF.

This clonotype has more than one count but fewer than ten. V usage is TRBV2 and J usage is TRBJ2-1; D call uncertain. The CDR3 consists of 14 residues. CDR1 is SNHLY and CDR2 is FYNNEI in the germline V gene. Trimming stripped 6 bases from V and 8 bases from J, with 17 bases between. CDR3: CASSPDRVSDEQFF. The CDR3 coding sequence is TGTGCCAGCAGCCCTGATAGGGTAAGCGATGAGCAGTTCTTC.

Points on this clonotype: One base away lies a much larger clone, so this may be a sequencing read error. The rearrangement joins TRBV11-3 to TRBJ2-1, with no clear D. The CDR3 covers 12 residues. The V end lost 0 bases, the J end lost 8 bases, and 5 bases lay between the germline ends. Germline V gene sequence: CDR1 SGHNT, CDR2 YENEEA. The CDR3: CASSLDGDEQFF. The CDR3 region has the DNA TGTGCCAGCAGCTTAGATGGGGATGAGCAGTTCTTC.

The CDR3 spells CASSRPGTGEYNEQFF. CDR3 nucleotides: TGTGCCAGCAGCCGCCCCGGGACAGGGGAGTACAATGAGCAGTTCTTC. The chain recombines TRBV27 with TRBJ2-1, with 10 bases that match TRBD1. This CDR3 region has 16 residues. J was trimmed by 4 bases and V by 6 bases; bases with no gene match: 9. Germline-derived CDR1 and CDR2 are MNHEY and SMNVEV (reference sequence).

This clonotype has a handful of counts. The V and J genes are TRBV7-2 and TRBJ2-3; 13 bases match TRBD2. Germline CDR1 and CDR2: SGHTA and FQGNSA. This CDR3 has 16 amino acids. After removal of 5 bases from V and 4 bases from J, the junction contained 6 bases not matched to a gene. The CDR3 reads CASSTGLAGASDTQYF. The CDR3 DNA is TGTGCCAGCAGCACCGGACTAGCGGGAGCCTCAGATACGCAGTATTTT.